The clone carrying this T cell receptor beta chain was observed a single time. Its target is not known. This record comes from a study of shared clonotypes between healthy human individuals. Study-level information: Per donor, CD8 memory used one plate, CD8 naive used two, CD4 memory used three and CD4 naive used three. Broader study findings: Limitation of the genetic and exposure-history diversity represented came from the few donors.

Naive-designated CD8 cells lacked CD45RO, were positively enriched for CCR7, and omitted terminally differentiated effector memory CD45RA+ cells. V lost 8 bases and J 3 bases, leaving 23 bases between the germline ends. In germline, CDR1 is LGHNT, CDR2 FRNRAP. The CDR3 has 17 residues. The study ran the assay at deep level. The table came from immunoSEQ multiplex PCR; TCRdb's copy has only in-frame clones and leaves some out. This table has approximately 2,000,000 clones, around 95% appearing once. Sample: naive CD8+ T cells from PBMCs. This sequence was found in a man aged 18 to 30 in good health. Some clones in this sample may be carry-over from other donors' samples. This chain joins TRBV12-5 and TRBJ2-1, with D tentatively TRBD2 (6 bases). The CDR3 nucleotides read TGTGCTAGTCCTAGCCCTATGACGGGAGCCATCTACAATGAGCAGTTCTTC. Translating gives CASPSPMTGAIYNEQFF.